What follows are 30 T cell receptor beta chains derived from one specimen sequenced in a study of blood T cell repertoires in COVID-19. The protocol was immunoSEQ multiplex PCR, while the TCRdb copy is restricted to in-frame clones and leaves out a portion. The sample includes under 350,000 clones, over 75% of them seen just once. The sample was peripheral blood. These receptors were taken from a woman aged 25 to 39 with COVID-19, enrolled during active disease.

The CDR3 reads CATSSSLTSKNTEAFF. CDR3 sequence (DNA): TGTGCCACCAGCAGTTCCCTGACAAGTAAGAACACTGAAGCTTTCTTT. This rearrangement joins TRBV15 to TRBJ1-1; no reliable D call. The CDR3 is 16 residues long. Trimming removed 3 bases at V and 1 base at J, with 15 bases between. The V gene's germline CDR1 is LNHNV and CDR2 YYDKDF (reference sequence).

V is TRBV7-2 and J is TRBJ2-5; 8 bases align to TRBD1. The V gene's germline CDR1 is SGHTA and CDR2 FQGNSA. V was clipped by 1 base and J by 4 bases; unmatched bases: 2. The CDR3 extends over 14 amino acids. CDR3 bases: TGTGCCAGCAGCTTAGACAGGGGGATAGAGACCCAGTACTTC. Translating gives CASSLDRGIETQYF.

J is TRBJ1-1 and V is TRBV4-1, with TRBD1 identical over 7 bases. The J segment lost 1 base and the V segment lost 6 bases, leaving 11 bases of the junction unmatched. Germline lookup yields CDR1 MGHRA and CDR2 YSYEKL. This CDR3 has 16 residues. This CDR3 is CASRQTPGQQNTEAFF. In DNA, the CDR3 is TGCGCCAGCAGACAAACTCCGGGACAGCAGAACACTGAAGCTTTCTTT.

This clone was found once. V usage is TRBV28 and J usage is TRBJ1-2, with 7 bases fitting TRBD1. V was clipped by 3 bases and J by 2 bases; unmatched bases: 9. The CDR3 extends over 16 amino acids. CDR1 MDHEN and CDR2 SYDVKM come from the germline V gene. CDR3 sequence reads: CASSLRQGYRNYGYTF. CDR3 in DNA: TGTGCCAGCAGTTTGCGACAGGGTTATCGAAACTATGGCTACACCTTC.

This rearrangement joins TRBV19 to TRBJ1-3; D gene unclear. The germline gives CDR1 LNHDA, CDR2 SQIVND (reference sequence). The CDR3 loop spans 14 amino acids. The V end was cut by 6 bases, the J end by 0 bases, with 9 bases between. Here the CDR3 DNA reads TGTGCCAGTAGGAACAGCGGCTCTGGAAACACCATATATTTT. This encodes CASRNSGSGNTIYF.

J is TRBJ2-7 and V is TRBV6-5; TRBD2 agrees at 11 bases. V dropped 6 bases and J dropped 0; count of bases not matched to a gene: 4. In germline, CDR1 is MNHEY, CDR2 SVGAGI. The length of the CDR3 is 15 residues. The CDR3 DNA sequence: TGTGCCAGCAGCCAAACTAGCGGGAGCTCCTACGAGCAGTACTTC. It translates to CASSQTSGSSYEQYF.

This chain uses TRBV23-1 with TRBJ2-7; 7 bases map to TRBD2. TRBV23-1 has ORF status, its function being uncertain. V lost 0 bases and J lost 0; bases outside the gene matches: 14. The CDR3 has 19 amino acids. The CDR3 reads CASSQSKSGGRFSSYEQYF. The CDR3 nucleotides are TGCGCCAGCAGTCAATCGAAGTCCGGGGGGAGGTTTAGCTCCTACGAGCAGTACTTC.

V gene TRBV4-1 combines with J gene TRBJ2-3; TRBD2 matches at 9 bases. Germline V CDR1 and CDR2: MGHRA, YSYEKL. The V segment lost 3 bases and the J segment 5 bases; nucleotides outside the gene matches: 3. This CDR3 is 14 amino acids long. CDR3 nucleotide sequence: TGCGCCAGCAGCCAGAAAGCGGGAGGAGATACGCAGTATTTT. Its translation is CASSQKAGGDTQYF.

The CDR3 reads CASSPFAGDTYNEQFF. CDR3 nucleotides: TGTGCCAGCAGCCCCTTTGCAGGGGACACCTACAATGAGCAGTTCTTC. J is TRBJ2-1 and V is TRBV9; maybe TRBD1 (6 bases). The germline V and J ends were trimmed by 4 bases and 2 bases, with 16 bases remaining between them. The CDR3 has 16 amino acids. The germline CDR1 and CDR2 sequences are SGDLS and YYNGEE.

This chain's CDR3 is CASSTPGDYGYTF. The CDR3 DNA reads as TGTGCCAGCAGTACCCCAGGGGATTATGGCTACACCTTC. The V gene is TRBV28, the J gene TRBJ1-2; the D gene is possibly TRBD1 (6 bases). Germline CDR1 reads MDHEN; CDR2 reads SYDVKM. V lost 5 bases to trimming and J lost 5 bases, with 12 bases between them. The CDR3 loop spans 13 amino acids.

This rearrangement joins TRBV5-6 to TRBJ2-3, with D tentatively TRBD2 (5 bases). CDR3 length equals 14 residues. The ends were cut back, 1 base at V and 0 bases at J, with 6 bases in the middle. Per the germline V gene, CDR1 is SGHDT and CDR2 is YYEEEE. As DNA, the CDR3 is TGTGCCAGCAGCTTGACTAGTAGCACAGATACGCAGTATTTT. Its translation: CASSLTSSTDTQYF. The full variable domain, with the rest looked up from reference TRBV5-6 and TRBJ2-3, is DAGVTQSPTHLIKTRGQQVTLRCSPKSGHDTVSWYQQALGQGPQFIFQYYEEEERQRGNFPDRFSGHQFPNYSSELNVNALLLGDSALYLCASSLTSSTDTQYFGPGTRLTVL.

The rearrangement links TRBV7-2 to TRBJ2-3, with 7 bases aligning to TRBD2. Trimming cost V 1 base and J 4 bases; bases outside gene matches: 2. The germline gives CDR1 SGHTA, CDR2 FQGNSA. The CDR3 totals 14 residues. The CDR3: CASSLGGSSDTQYF. CDR3 in DNA: TGTGCCAGCAGCTTAGGCGGGAGTTCAGATACGCAGTATTTT.

The chain combines TRBV27 with TRBJ1-5, with D possibly TRBD1 on 5 matching bases. V dropped 6 bases and J dropped 4 bases, with 16 bases sitting between them. The CDR3 sequence is 15 residues long. CDR1 is MNHEY, CDR2 SMNVEV, per germline (reference sequence). The CDR3 region has the DNA TGTGCCAGCAGAACCGTTGGGGGGTGGAATCAGCCCCAGCATTTT. Translated: CASRTVGGWNQPQHF.

J is TRBJ2-7 and V is TRBV15, with D possibly matching TRBD1 (6 bases). Trimming left V 5 bases short and J 0 bases short, with 14 bases between. The CDR3 is 15 amino acids. The germline V gene has CDR1 LNHNV and CDR2 YYDKDF (reference sequence). The CDR3 region has the DNA TGTGCCACCAGCGGACGCGGACAGAGCTCCTACGAGCAGTACTTC. It specifies CATSGRGQSSYEQYF.

The rearrangement links TRBV18 to TRBJ2-5; D is uncertain. The V gene lost 1 base and the J gene lost 4 bases, with 13 bases spanning the gap. The CDR3 contains 15 residues. The germline V gene has CDR1 KGHSH and CDR2 LQKENI. CDR3 sequence (DNA): TGTGCCAGCTCACCACTTCCCCTATCGGGAGAGACCCAGTACTTC. Translation: CASSPLPLSGETQYF.

In this sample, this clone turned up once. The chain employs TRBV11-2 and TRBJ1-3; no definite D call. This CDR3 contains 13 residues. Germline loops: CDR1 SGHAT, CDR2 FQNNGV. The ends were cut back, 0 bases at V and 7 bases at J, with 7 bases in the middle. The DNA of the CDR3 is TGTGCCAGCAGCTTAGATCCCAGGAACACCATATATTTT. This translates into CASSLDPRNTIYF.

This clone was seen a single time. V and J are TRBV5-4 and TRBJ1-2; 8 positions match TRBD1. Germline assignment: CDR1 SGHNT and CDR2 YYREEE (reference sequence). With V trimmed by 4 bases and J by 2 bases, 4 bases remained unmatched. This CDR3 comprises 14 residues. CDR3 DNA: TGTGCCAGCAGCCCGGGACAGGCCAACTATGGCTACACCTTC. Protein: CASSPGQANYGYTF.

V gene TRBV30 combines with J gene TRBJ2-2, with D perhaps TRBD2 (5 bases). The V gene's germline CDR1 is GTSNPN and CDR2 SVGIG (reference sequence). The CDR3 runs to 13 residues. V was trimmed by 0 bases and J by 8 bases, leaving 10 bases between them. DNA for the CDR3: TGTGCCTGGAGTGTAAGCGGTACAGGGGAGCTGTTTTTT. It yields the protein CAWSVSGTGELFF.

This clone was recorded once. The gene calls are TRBV6-1 and TRBJ2-4; 7 bases line up with TRBD1. The V gene's germline CDR1 is MNHNS and CDR2 SASEGT. V was pared by 2 bases and J by 9 bases, with 10 bases of the junction left unmatched. The CDR3 totals 15 residues. The CDR3 sequence: CASSEWDTPGGIQYF. The CDR3 DNA reads TGTGCCAGCAGTGAATGGGACACTCCAGGGGGCATTCAGTACTTC.

This clone was detected once. The chain carries TRBV19 and TRBJ1-2; D possibly corresponds to TRBD1 (6 bases). This CDR3 has 14 residues. Trimming shortened V by 8 bases and J by 3 bases, and 16 bases separated the two germline ends. Germline V lookup: CDR1 LNHDA, CDR2 SQIVND (reference sequence). The chain's CDR3 is CASQGILSHYGYTF. CDR3 DNA sequence: TGTGCCAGTCAGGGGATCCTATCCCACTATGGCTACACCTTC.

The chain combines TRBV19 with TRBJ2-5, with D possibly being TRBD2 (5 bases). The CDR3 length is 13 residues. Deletions cut 7 bases from V and 2 bases from J, with 11 bases between. Germline-derived CDR1 and CDR2 are LNHDA and SQIVND (reference sequence). The CDR3 here is CASTSDSQETQYF. CDR3 in DNA: TGTGCCAGTACCTCGGACTCGCAAGAGACCCAGTACTTC.

The V gene is TRBV5-5, the J gene TRBJ2-7; 9 nucleotides agree with TRBD1. Germline CDR1 SGHKS, CDR2 YYEKEE (reference sequence). The CDR3 sequence is 15 residues long. V was pared by 2 bases and J by 6 bases, with 9 bases of the junction left unmatched. Written as DNA, the CDR3 is TGTGCCAGCAGCTTTAACGACGGACAGGGGACCGAGCAGTACTTC. This gives the protein CASSFNDGQGTEQYF.

The genes are TRBV2 and TRBJ1-5, with D unclear. This CDR3 has 14 residues. The V gene's germline CDR1 is SNHLY and CDR2 FYNNEI. V lost 2 bases and J lost 7, with 12 bases in between. The CDR3 here is CASSESLSGQPQHF. The CDR3 DNA follows: TGTGCCAGCAGTGAAAGCCTATCGGGACAGCCCCAGCATTTT.

V and J are TRBV7-9 and TRBJ1-1; a weak D match, TRBD1 (5 bases). Germline values: CDR1 SEHNR, CDR2 FQNEAQ (reference sequence). The CDR3 contains 15 residues. The V end lost 5 bases, the J end lost 2 bases, and 15 bases lay between the germline ends. The CDR3: CASSPGGGVNTEAFF. The CDR3 coding sequence is TGTGCCAGCAGCCCGGGTGGGGGGGTTAACACTGAAGCTTTCTTT.

The gene calls are TRBV7-2 and TRBJ2-4; 9 bases are shared with TRBD1. J lost 12 bases, V lost 5 bases, and 11 bases had no gene match. This CDR3 comprises 14 residues. Germline-derived CDR1 and CDR2 are SGHTA and FQGNSA. CDR3 DNA: TGTGCCAGCAGCGCCCGGGACAGGGTGTACGGTCAGTACTTC. It yields the protein CASSARDRVYGQYF.

The chain joins TRBV7-6 to TRBJ2-5; D gene unclear. CDR3 length equals 11 residues. V shed 6 bases and J shed 2 bases, with 4 bases lying between them. Germline V CDR1 and CDR2: SGHVS, FNYEAQ. Here the CDR3 reads CASSRQETQYF. The CDR3 DNA follows: TGTGCCAGCAGTCGTCAAGAGACCCAGTACTTC.

The V and J genes are TRBV28 and TRBJ1-4; 7 positions agree with TRBD1. The junction had 11 bases not matched to a gene; V was cut back by 6 bases and J by 10 bases. Germline CDR1 MDHEN, CDR2 SYDVKM. There are 14 residues in the CDR3. The CDR3, as DNA: TGTGCCAGCAGCCTGGGACAGCCCGATGGAAAACTGTTTTTT. This sequence encodes CASSLGQPDGKLFF.

The chain combines TRBV19 with TRBJ2-2; tentative D call: TRBD1 (5 bases). The V end lost 6 bases, the J end lost 2 bases, and 10 bases lay between the germline ends. The length of the CDR3 is 14 residues. Germline loops: CDR1 LNHDA, CDR2 SQIVND (reference sequence). In nucleotides, the CDR3 is TGTGCCAGTAGCCGACAGACTAACACCGGGGAGCTGTTTTTT. Residues: CASSRQTNTGELFF. Based on the CDR3 plus reference TRBV19 and TRBJ2-2, the full variable domain is DGGITQSPKYLFRKEGQNVTLSCEQNLNHDAMYWYRQDPGQGLRLIYYSQIVNDFQKGDIAEGYSVSREKKESFPLTVTSAQKNPTAFYLCASSRQTNTGELFFGEGSRLTVL.

This sequence joins TRBV19 and TRBJ1-1, with unresolved D. Germline values: CDR1 LNHDA, CDR2 SQIVND (reference sequence). Trimming shortened V by 1 base and J by 7 bases, and 13 bases separated the two germline ends. The CDR3 is 14 amino acids. CDR3 coding DNA: TGTGCCAGTAGTATAGTATCCAGGATCGGTGAAGCTTTCTTT. Its translation: CASSIVSRIGEAFF.

The chain has TRBV6-5 and TRBJ1-6; a possible D gene is TRBD1 (6 bases). The CDR3 spans 16 residues. Trimming stripped 2 bases from V and 7 bases from J, with 15 bases between. The V gene's germline CDR1 is MNHEY and CDR2 SVGAGI. The CDR3 DNA is TGTGCCAGCAGTTACGGGACCGGGACAAGCAATTCACCCCTCCACTTT. This sequence encodes CASSYGTGTSNSPLHF.